This entry is about one TCR beta chain. What it binds is unknown. The authors prepared the TCRbeta library with unique molecular identifiers. TCRdb independently ran MiXCR on the PCR reads; one entry per CDR3 protein. The data hold around 420,000 distinct CDR3 sequences, with roughly 16% observed a single time. The data derive from a study of T-cell reconstitution after alpha-beta-depleted transplantation in children. Overall study results and limits: There were some patients whose high TCRbeta diversity at day 60 came from surviving recipient T cells and thymic progenitors. One year post-transplant, T-cell counts and diversity were largely derived from T cells produced anew.

V lost 6 bases to trimming and J lost 7 bases, with 23 bases between them. The CDR3 runs 15 residues. Germline loops: CDR1 DFQATT, CDR2 SNEGSKA (reference sequence). The rearrangement uses TRBV20-1 and TRBJ2-3; perhaps TRBD1 as D (6 bases). This material consisted of PBMCs, mostly from graft donor cells, taken 360 days after TCRalphabeta/CD19-depleted stem cell transplant. The source is a boy under two years old who had a stem cell transplant for Wiskott-Aldrich syndrome, so the T cells may come from the graft donor. The CDR3 sequence: CSANKFWGQSHTQYF. The CDR3, as DNA: TGCAGTGCGAACAAGTTCTGGGGGCAATCACATACGCAGTATTTT.